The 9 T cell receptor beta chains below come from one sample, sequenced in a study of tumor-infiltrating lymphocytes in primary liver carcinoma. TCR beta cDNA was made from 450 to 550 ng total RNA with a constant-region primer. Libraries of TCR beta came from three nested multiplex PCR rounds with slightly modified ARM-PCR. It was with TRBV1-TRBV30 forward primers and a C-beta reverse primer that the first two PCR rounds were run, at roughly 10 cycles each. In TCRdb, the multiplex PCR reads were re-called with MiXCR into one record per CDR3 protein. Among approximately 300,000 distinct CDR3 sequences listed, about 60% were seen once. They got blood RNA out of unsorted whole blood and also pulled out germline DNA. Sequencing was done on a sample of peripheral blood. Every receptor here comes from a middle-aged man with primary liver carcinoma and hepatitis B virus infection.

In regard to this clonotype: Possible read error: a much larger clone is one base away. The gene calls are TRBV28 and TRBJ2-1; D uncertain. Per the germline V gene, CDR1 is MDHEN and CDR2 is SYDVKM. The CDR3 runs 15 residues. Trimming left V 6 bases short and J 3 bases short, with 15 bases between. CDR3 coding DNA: TGTGCCAGCAGCCCCCCTTGCGGCAACTACAATGAGCAGTTCTTC. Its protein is CASSPPCGNYNEQFF.

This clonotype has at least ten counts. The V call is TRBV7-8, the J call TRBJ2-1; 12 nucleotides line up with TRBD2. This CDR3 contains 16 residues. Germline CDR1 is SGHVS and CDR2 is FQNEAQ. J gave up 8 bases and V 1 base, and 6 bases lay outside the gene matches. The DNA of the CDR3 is TGTGCCAGCAGCTTAGGCCTAGCGGGAGGGGGCCATGAGCAGTTCTTC. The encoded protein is CASSLGLAGGGHEQFF.

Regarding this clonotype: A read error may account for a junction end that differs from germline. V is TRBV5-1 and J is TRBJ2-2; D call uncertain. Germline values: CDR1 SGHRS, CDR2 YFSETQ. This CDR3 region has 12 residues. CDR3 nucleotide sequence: TGCACCAGCAGCGCGAACACCGGGGAGCTGTTTTTT. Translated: CTSSANTGELFF.

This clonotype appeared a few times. The CDR3 nucleotides are TGTGCCAGCAGTTTGGGACAGGCCGTTACGCAGTATTTT. It codes for CASSLGQAVTQYF. This chain uses TRBV28 with TRBJ2-3; 8 nucleotides line up with TRBD1. Germline V gives CDR1 MDHEN, CDR2 SYDVKM. V lost 3 bases, J lost 8 bases, and 4 bases stayed unmatched. This CDR3 has 13 amino acids. Looking up the rest from reference TRBV28 and TRBJ2-3 gives the full variable domain: DVKVTQSSRYLVKRTGEKVFLECVQDMDHENMFWYRQDPGLGLRLIYFSYDVKMKEKGDIPEGYSVSREKKERFSLILESASTNQTSMYLCASSLGQAVTQYFGPGTRLTVL.

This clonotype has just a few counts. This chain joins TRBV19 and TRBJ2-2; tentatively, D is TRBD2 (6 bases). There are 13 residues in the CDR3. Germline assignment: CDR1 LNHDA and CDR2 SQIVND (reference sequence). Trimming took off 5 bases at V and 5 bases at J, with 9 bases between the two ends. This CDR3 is CASSPGLTGELFF. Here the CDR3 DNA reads TGTGCCAGTAGTCCTGGACTAACCGGGGAGCTGTTTTTT.

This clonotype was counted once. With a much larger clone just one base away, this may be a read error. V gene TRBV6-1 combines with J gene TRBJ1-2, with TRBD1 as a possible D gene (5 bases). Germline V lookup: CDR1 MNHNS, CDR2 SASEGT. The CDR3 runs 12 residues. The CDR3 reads CGSMWGNYGYTF. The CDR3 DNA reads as TGTGGCAGCATGTGGGGGAACTATGGCTACACCTTC.

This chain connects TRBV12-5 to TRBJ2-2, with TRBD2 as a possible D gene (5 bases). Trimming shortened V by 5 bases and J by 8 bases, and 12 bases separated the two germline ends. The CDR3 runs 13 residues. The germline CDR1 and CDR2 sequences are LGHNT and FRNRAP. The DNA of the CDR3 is TGTGCTAGTGGTCGGGGTTTCACTGGGGAGCTGTTTTTT. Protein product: CASGRGFTGELFF.

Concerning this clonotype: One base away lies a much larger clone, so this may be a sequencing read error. The CDR3 DNA reads as TGTGCCAGCAGCCCGTTCTCCCCCCGGACTAGCTTCTCAGGTGGCGCAGATACGCAGTATTTT. This gives the protein CASSPFSPRTSFSGGADTQYF. The genes are TRBV12-3 or TRBV12-4 and TRBJ2-3; 8 nucleotides align to TRBD2. The CDR3 runs to 21 residues. J was trimmed by 4 bases and V by 6 bases; bases with no gene match: 27.

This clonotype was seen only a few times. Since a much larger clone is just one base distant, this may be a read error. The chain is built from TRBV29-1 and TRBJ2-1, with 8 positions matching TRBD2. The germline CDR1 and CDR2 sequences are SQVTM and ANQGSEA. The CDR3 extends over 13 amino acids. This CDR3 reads CGVDPGGESRRFF. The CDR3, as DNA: TGCGGCGTTGATCCCGGGGGGGAGTCAAGACGATTCTTC.